Below are 8 T cell receptor beta chains sequenced from a single sample in a study of beta chain features in type 1 diabetes. TCRB transcripts that were expressed got sequenced, as all of the isolated RNA had been reverse transcribed. Repertoires were generated with immunoSEQ multiplex PCR, while TCRdb's copy carries only in-frame clones and drops some. The sample has 640,000 or so clones, 10% to 15% seen once; the top ten hold about 0.02%. Regarding the study as a whole: Among all four CD4+ subsets, Type 1 diabetes patients had TCRB CDR3s that were moderately but significantly shorter.

What these receptors recognize is not known. Sequenced sample: naive CD4+ T cells from blood. The source of these receptors is a man younger than 35 with type 1 diabetes.

The sample holds one count of this clone. V usage is TRBV7-2 and J usage is TRBJ1-1, with D unresolved. CDR3 length: 12 residues. Deletions cut 6 bases from V and 7 bases from J, with 12 bases between. The V gene's germline CDR1 is SGHTA and CDR2 FQGNSA. This chain's CDR3 is CASSFIQGEAFF. The CDR3 region has the DNA TGTGCCAGCAGTTTTATACAAGGTGAAGCTTTCTTT.

The rearrangement joins TRBV6-1 to TRBJ2-7, with TRBD2 identical over 12 bases. Looked up from germline, CDR1 is MNHNS and CDR2 is SASEGT. This CDR3 has 15 residues. Germline trimming cut 7 bases from V and 2 bases from J; bases unmatched to any gene: 6. The DNA of the CDR3 is TGTGCCAGCACCCCTGGACTAGCGGGGACCTACGAGCAGTACTTC. It specifies CASTPGLAGTYEQYF.

This clone showed up just a few times. The chain has TRBV28 and TRBJ1-4; D unresolved. V shed 4 bases and J shed 2 bases, with 11 bases lying between them. Looked up from germline, CDR1 is MDHEN and CDR2 is SYDVKM. This CDR3 region has 15 residues. This chain's CDR3 is CASSSLDTTNEKLFF. The CDR3 DNA sequence: TGTGCCAGCAGTTCCCTGGATACCACTAATGAAAAACTGTTTTTT.

This chain joins TRBV7-9 and TRBJ2-7, with TRBD1 as a possible D gene (5 bases). The germline V and J ends were trimmed by 6 bases and 2 bases, with 11 bases remaining between them. The CDR3 length is 13 residues. Germline CDR1 SEHNR, CDR2 FQNEAQ (reference sequence). The CDR3 DNA reads as TGTGCCAGCAGACGGCAGGGTGCCTACGAGCAGTACTTC. Its protein product is CASRRQGAYEQYF.

This clone was observed a few times. The chain carries TRBV29-1 and TRBJ2-4, with D possibly TRBD1 on 5 matching bases. The CDR3 runs 12 residues. In germline, CDR1 is SQVTM, CDR2 ANQGSEA. V was shortened by 5 bases and J by 6 bases, with 11 bases between the two germline ends. The CDR3 DNA reads TGCAGCGTTTCAGCTCAGGGAAACATTCAGTACTTC. Its protein product is CSVSAQGNIQYF.

This clone was counted between two and nine times. V usage is TRBV6-6 and J usage is TRBJ2-3; D is ambiguous. Trimming removed 10 bases from V and 4 bases from J, with 18 bases in between. The CDR3 runs to 14 residues. Germline V gives CDR1 MNHNY, CDR2 SVGAGI (reference sequence). CDR3 residues: CATCRVEDADTQYF. The CDR3 coding sequence is TGTGCCACGTGTAGGGTCGAGGACGCAGATACGCAGTATTTT.

V usage is TRBV27 and J usage is TRBJ2-1, with D maybe TRBD1 (5 bases). This CDR3 has 14 residues. CDR1 is MNHEY, CDR2 SMNVEV, per germline (reference sequence). Between the trimmed V and J ends, which lost 4 bases and 7 bases, there was a span of 14 bases. CDR3 loop: CASSSPRTLNEQFF. CDR3 DNA sequence: TGTGCCAGCAGTTCACCGAGGACACTAAATGAGCAGTTCTTC.

This clone was counted a few times. The chain couples TRBV7-2 to TRBJ1-5, with D uncertain. V lost 5 bases to trimming and J lost 4 bases, with 9 bases between them. The germline V gene encodes CDR1 SGHTA and CDR2 FQGNSA. The CDR3 is 13 amino acids. Written as DNA, the CDR3 is TGTGCCAGCAGCGACGGGTTAAATCAGCCCCAGCATTTT. Protein: CASSDGLNQPQHF.